These 15 T cell receptor beta chains were sequenced from one sample in a study of cytomegalovirus exposure and HLA in healthy donors. PCR primers comprised 60 Vbeta and 13 Jbeta primers. Some clones are missing from TCRdb's copy, which holds only in-frame ones; the method was immunoSEQ multiplex PCR. The repertoire includes 80,000 to 100,000 clones, 81% of them detected once, and more than 5% sits in the top ten. The sample was PBMCs. The receptors here all came from a man in his forties or fifties in good health and CMV-seropositive.

The J gene is TRBJ1-5, the V gene TRBV5-6; 7 bases are shared with TRBD1. CDR3 length: 16 amino acids. From germline, CDR1 is SGHDT and CDR2 YYEEEE. Trimming at V came to 6 bases and at J to 1 base, leaving 10 bases not matched to a gene. For the CDR3, the DNA is TGTGCCAGCACCACTAACAGGGGACGAAGCAATCAGCCCCAGCATTTT. It yields the protein CASTTNRGRSNQPQHF.

This rearrangement joins TRBV7-2 to TRBJ2-3; possibly TRBD2 for D (6 bases). V was clipped by 1 base and J by 6 bases, with 17 bases between them. Germline CDR1 is SGHTA and CDR2 is FQGNSA. This CDR3 comprises 16 residues. In DNA form, the CDR3 reads TGTGCCAGCAGCTTAGGGGTAGCGGCGGGTGGGGATACGCAGTATTTT. Its protein is CASSLGVAAGGDTQYF.

The rearrangement uses TRBV11-2 and TRBJ2-7; TRBD1 might be the D (6 bases). Germline CDR1 reads SGHAT; CDR2 reads FQNNGV. V was pared by 5 bases and J by 2 bases, with 10 bases between. This CDR3 comprises 13 residues. The CDR3 spells CASSPGTTYEQYF. In DNA, the CDR3 is TGTGCCAGCAGCCCCGGGACAACCTACGAGCAGTACTTC.

The V gene is TRBV7-2, the J gene TRBJ1-1; unclear D gene. This CDR3 spans 16 amino acids. Deletions cut 2 bases from V and 6 bases from J, with 19 bases between. Germline V lookup: CDR1 SGHTA, CDR2 FQGNSA. Here the CDR3 reads CASSLLHSPLRAEAFF. The CDR3 DNA reads as TGTGCCAGCAGCTTATTGCATTCCCCACTAAGAGCTGAAGCTTTCTTT.

This clone was counted a single time. The rearrangement uses TRBV5-8 and TRBJ2-3; tentative D call: TRBD1 (5 bases). V lost 8 bases and J lost 0, with 10 bases in between. Germline CDR1 SGHTS, CDR2 YDEGEE. There are 13 residues in the CDR3. The CDR3 region is CASRTPSTDTQYF. The CDR3 DNA reads as TGTGCCAGTAGGACACCTAGCACAGATACGCAGTATTTT.

This chain joins TRBV5-4 and TRBJ2-3; TRBD2 aligns across 16 bases. J lost 4 bases, V lost 1 base, and 6 bases had no gene match. The V gene's germline CDR1 is SGHNT and CDR2 YYREEE (reference sequence). There are 18 residues in the CDR3. DNA of the CDR3: TGTGCCAGCAGCTTGCCGGGGACTAGCGGGAGGGGAGCAGATACGCAGTATTTT. It translates to CASSLPGTSGRGADTQYF.

The chain couples TRBV5-1 to TRBJ1-2; the match to TRBD1 covers 8 bases. The trim removed 0 bases at V and 4 bases at J, leaving 5 bases unmatched. The CDR3 consists of 15 residues. Germline V gene lookup returns CDR1 SGHRS and CDR2 YFSETQ. CDR3 in DNA: TGCGCCAGCAGCTTGGCAGGGGGCAACCCCTATGGCTACACCTTC. Its translation is CASSLAGGNPYGYTF.

The chain recombines TRBV5-1 with TRBJ1-6, with 8 bases lining up with TRBD1. V gave up 0 bases and J gave up 9 bases; unmatched junction bases: 5. The CDR3 has 15 residues. The germline CDR1 and CDR2 sequences are SGHRS and YFSETQ. For the CDR3, the DNA is TGCGCCAGCAGCTTGGGGGACAGGATGAGTTCACCCCTCCACTTT. This encodes CASSLGDRMSSPLHF. Using reference TRBV5-1 and TRBJ1-6 for the parts outside the CDR3, the full variable domain is KAGVTQTPRYLIKTRGQQVTLSCSPISGHRSVSWYQQTPGQGLQFLFEYFSETQRNKGNFPGRFSGRQFSNSRSEMNVSTLELGDSALYLCASSLGDRMSSPLHFGNGTRLTVT.

The chain has TRBV2 and TRBJ1-5; 9 bases align to TRBD1. CDR1 is SNHLY and CDR2 is FYNNEI in the germline V gene. This CDR3 is 14 amino acids long. V shed 6 bases, J shed 7 bases, and the junction held 7 bases outside the gene matches. This CDR3 reads CASRWTGEGQPQHF. DNA of the CDR3: TGTGCCAGCAGGTGGACAGGGGAGGGACAGCCCCAGCATTTT. The full variable domain, completed using reference TRBV2 and TRBJ1-5, is EPEVTQTPSHQVTQMGQEVILRCVPISNHLYFYWYRQILGQKVEFLVSFYNNEISEKSEIFDDQFSVERPDGSNFTLKIRSTKLEDSAMYFCASRWTGEGQPQHFGDGTRLSIL.

This chain connects TRBV18 to TRBJ2-3, with 14 bases that match TRBD2. The V gene's germline CDR1 is KGHSH and CDR2 LQKENI. The CDR3 is 18 amino acids. With 3 bases clipped from V and 0 bases from J, the junction kept 5 bases outside the gene matches. The CDR3 bases are TGTGCCAGCTCACCCCCTGGACTAGCGGGGGGTAGCACAGATACGCAGTATTTT. Amino acid sequence: CASSPPGLAGGSTDTQYF.

The chain couples TRBV18 to TRBJ2-5; D is unclear. The V end lost 6 bases, the J end lost 4 bases, and 12 bases lay between the germline ends. This CDR3 comprises 13 residues. Germline loops: CDR1 KGHSH, CDR2 LQKENI. The CDR3 bases are TGTGCCAGCTCCCCAGTCTCCGGAGAGACCCAGTACTTC. It yields the protein CASSPVSGETQYF.

This clone was seen once. V gene TRBV9 combines with J gene TRBJ2-5, with a possible D match to TRBD2 (5 bases). The tail of the sequence fits TRBJ2-7 better, so the J call may be wrong. Germline values: CDR1 SGDLS, CDR2 YYNGEE. CDR3 length: 15 residues. This CDR3 reads CASSVGQGSGYEQYF. The DNA for the CDR3 is TGTGCCAGCAGCGTAGGTCAAGGGAGCGGCTACGAGCAGTACTTC.

V usage is TRBV11-2 and J usage is TRBJ2-7; TRBD1 matches 7 bases. Trimming at V came to 5 bases and at J to 3 bases, leaving 13 bases not matched to a gene. Germline CDR1 SGHAT, CDR2 FQNNGV. This CDR3 is built from 16 residues. CDR3 protein: CASSRTSKGARYEQYF. CDR3 DNA sequence: TGTGCCAGCAGCCGCACCTCTAAGGGGGCGCGCTACGAGCAGTACTTC.

The gene calls are TRBV12-5 and TRBJ1-5, with a weak D call TRBD1 (5 bases). V was shortened by 7 bases and J by 5 bases, with 18 bases between the two germline ends. Per germline, CDR1 LGHNT and CDR2 FRNRAP. The CDR3 is made up of 15 amino acids. CDR3 sequence: CASATSGGVDQPQHF. The CDR3 nucleotides read TGTGCTAGTGCCACGAGTGGGGGGGTGGATCAGCCCCAGCATTTT. The full variable domain, its missing parts supplied by reference TRBV12-5 and TRBJ1-5, is DARVTQTPRHKVTEMGQEVTMRCQPILGHNTVFWYRQTMMQGLELLAYFRNRAPLDDSGMPKDRFSAEMPDATLATLKIQPSEPRDSAVYFCASATSGGVDQPQHFGDGTRLSIL.

The V gene is TRBV5-1, the J gene TRBJ2-5; possibly TRBD2 for D (7 bases). The CDR3 runs 16 residues. Between the trimmed V and J ends, which lost 4 bases and 2 bases, there was a span of 18 bases. Germline V gene sequence: CDR1 SGHRS, CDR2 YFSETQ. The CDR3 nucleotides are TGCGCCAGCAGCCCACTACGGGGGGACAAGCAAGAGACCCAGTACTTC. This encodes CASSPLRGDKQETQYF. Based on the CDR3 plus reference TRBV5-1 and TRBJ2-5, the full variable domain is KAGVTQTPRYLIKTRGQQVTLSCSPISGHRSVSWYQQTPGQGLQFLFEYFSETQRNKGNFPGRFSGRQFSNSRSEMNVSTLELGDSALYLCASSPLRGDKQETQYFGPGTRLLVL.